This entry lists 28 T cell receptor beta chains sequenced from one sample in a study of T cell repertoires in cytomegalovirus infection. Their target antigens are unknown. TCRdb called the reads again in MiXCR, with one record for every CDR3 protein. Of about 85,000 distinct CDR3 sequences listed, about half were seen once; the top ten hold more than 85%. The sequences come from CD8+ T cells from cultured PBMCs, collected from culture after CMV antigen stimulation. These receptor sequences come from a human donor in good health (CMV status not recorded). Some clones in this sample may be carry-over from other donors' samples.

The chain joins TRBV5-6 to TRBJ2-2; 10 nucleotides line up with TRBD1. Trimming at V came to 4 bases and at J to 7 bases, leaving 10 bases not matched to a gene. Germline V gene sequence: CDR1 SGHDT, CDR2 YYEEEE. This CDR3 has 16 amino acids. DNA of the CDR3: TGTGCCAGCAGCGAGGGGACAGGGGAGCATGTCGGGGAGCTGTTTTTT. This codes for CASSEGTGEHVGELFF.

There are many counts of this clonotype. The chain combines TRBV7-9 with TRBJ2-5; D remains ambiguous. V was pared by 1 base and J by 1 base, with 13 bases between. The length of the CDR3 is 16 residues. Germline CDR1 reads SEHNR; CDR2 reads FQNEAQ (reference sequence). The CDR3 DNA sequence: TGTGCCAGCAGCTTAGTAACGGCAGCTATCCAAGAGACCCAGTACTTC. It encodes CASSLVTAAIQETQYF.

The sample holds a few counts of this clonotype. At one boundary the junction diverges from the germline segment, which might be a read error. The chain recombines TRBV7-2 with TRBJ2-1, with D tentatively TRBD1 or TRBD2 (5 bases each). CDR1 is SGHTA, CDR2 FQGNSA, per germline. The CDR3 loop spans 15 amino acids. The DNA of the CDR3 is TGTGCCAGCGGCTTCGGGACGCCCCCATACAATGAGCAGTTCTTC. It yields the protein CASGFGTPPYNEQFF.

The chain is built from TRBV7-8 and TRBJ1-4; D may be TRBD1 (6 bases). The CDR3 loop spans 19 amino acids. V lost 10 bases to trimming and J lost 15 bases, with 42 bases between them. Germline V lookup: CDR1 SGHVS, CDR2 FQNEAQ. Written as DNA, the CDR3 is TGTGCCACCAAGGACAGACCGTACGAGACCCCCTTGATCCCCAATGACGTGTTTTTT. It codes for CATKDRPYETPLIPNDVFF.

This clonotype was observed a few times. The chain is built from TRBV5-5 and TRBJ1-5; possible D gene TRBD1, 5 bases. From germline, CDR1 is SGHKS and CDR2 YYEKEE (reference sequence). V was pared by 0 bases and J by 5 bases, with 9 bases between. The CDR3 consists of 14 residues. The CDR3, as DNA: TGTGCCAGCAGCTTGGGTAGGGGCCATCAGCCCCAGCATTTT. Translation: CASSLGRGHQPQHF.

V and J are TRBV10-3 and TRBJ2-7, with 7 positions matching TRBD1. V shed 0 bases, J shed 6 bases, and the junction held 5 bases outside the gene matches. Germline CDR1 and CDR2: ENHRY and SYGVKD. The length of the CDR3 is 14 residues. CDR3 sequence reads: CAISESEGAREQYF. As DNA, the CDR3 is TGTGCCATCAGTGAGTCCGAGGGGGCGCGCGAGCAGTACTTC.

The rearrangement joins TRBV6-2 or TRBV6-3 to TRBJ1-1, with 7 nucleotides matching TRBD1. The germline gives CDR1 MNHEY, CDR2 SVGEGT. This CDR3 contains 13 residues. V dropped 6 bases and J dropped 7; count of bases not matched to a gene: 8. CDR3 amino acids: CASSFGTASEAFF. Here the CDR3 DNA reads TGTGCCAGCAGCTTCGGGACAGCAAGTGAAGCTTTCTTT.

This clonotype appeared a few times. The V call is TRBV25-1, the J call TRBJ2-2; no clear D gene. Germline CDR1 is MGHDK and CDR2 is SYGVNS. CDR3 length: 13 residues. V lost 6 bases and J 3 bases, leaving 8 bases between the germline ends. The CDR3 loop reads CASSPGDTGELFF. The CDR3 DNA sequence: TGTGCCAGCAGCCCAGGAGACACCGGGGAGCTGTTTTTT. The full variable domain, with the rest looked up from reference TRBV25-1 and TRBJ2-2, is EADIYQTPRYLVIGTGKKITLECSQTMGHDKMYWYQQDPGMELHLIHYSYGVNSTEKGDLSSESTVSRIRTEHFPLTLESARPSHTSQYLCASSPGDTGELFFGEGSRLTVL.

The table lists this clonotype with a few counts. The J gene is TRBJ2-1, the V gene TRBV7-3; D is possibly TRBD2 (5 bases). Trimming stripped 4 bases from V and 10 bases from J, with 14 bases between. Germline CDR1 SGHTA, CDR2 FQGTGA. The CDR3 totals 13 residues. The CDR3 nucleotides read TGTGCCAGCAGCTCGCTGGAGGCTCGGGAGCAGTTCTTC. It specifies CASSSLEAREQFF.

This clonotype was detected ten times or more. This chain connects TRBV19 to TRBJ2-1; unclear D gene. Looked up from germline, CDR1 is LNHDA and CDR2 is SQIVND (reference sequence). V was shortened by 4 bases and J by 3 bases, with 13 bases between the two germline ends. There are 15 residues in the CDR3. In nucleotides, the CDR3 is TGTGCCAGTAGTACCGCAGGTATAGGCTACAATGAGCAGTTCTTC. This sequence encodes CASSTAGIGYNEQFF. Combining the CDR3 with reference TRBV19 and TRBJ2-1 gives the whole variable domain DGGITQSPKYLFRKEGQNVTLSCEQNLNHDAMYWYRQDPGQGLRLIYYSQIVNDFQKGDIAEGYSVSREKKESFPLTVTSAQKNPTAFYLCASSTAGIGYNEQFFGPGTRLTVL.

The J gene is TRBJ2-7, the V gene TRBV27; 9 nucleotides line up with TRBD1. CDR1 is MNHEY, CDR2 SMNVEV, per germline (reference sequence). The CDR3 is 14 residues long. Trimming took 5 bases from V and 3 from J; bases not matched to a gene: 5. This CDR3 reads CASSLQGAVYEQYF. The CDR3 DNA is TGTGCCAGCAGTCTACAGGGGGCTGTCTACGAGCAGTACTTC.

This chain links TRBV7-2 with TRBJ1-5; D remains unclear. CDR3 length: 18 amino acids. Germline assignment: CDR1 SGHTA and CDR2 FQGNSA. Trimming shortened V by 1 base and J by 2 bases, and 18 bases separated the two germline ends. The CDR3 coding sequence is TGTGCCAGCAGCTTAGTGGGAGTAGCTGGCGTTGGCAATCAGCCCCAGCATTTT. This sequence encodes CASSLVGVAGVGNQPQHF.

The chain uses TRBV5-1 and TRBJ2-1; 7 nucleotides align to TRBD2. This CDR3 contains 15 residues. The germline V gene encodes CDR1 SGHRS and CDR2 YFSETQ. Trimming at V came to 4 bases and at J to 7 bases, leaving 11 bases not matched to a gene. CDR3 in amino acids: CASSQPGLSENEQFF. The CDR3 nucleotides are TGCGCCAGCAGCCAGCCGGGACTATCCGAAAATGAGCAGTTCTTC.

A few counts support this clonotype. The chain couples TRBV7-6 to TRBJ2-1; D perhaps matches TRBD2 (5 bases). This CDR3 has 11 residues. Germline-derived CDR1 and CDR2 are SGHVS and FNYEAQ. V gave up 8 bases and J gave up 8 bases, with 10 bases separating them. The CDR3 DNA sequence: TGTGCCAGCCCGGGGATCCATGAGCAGTTCTTC. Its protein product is CASPGIHEQFF.

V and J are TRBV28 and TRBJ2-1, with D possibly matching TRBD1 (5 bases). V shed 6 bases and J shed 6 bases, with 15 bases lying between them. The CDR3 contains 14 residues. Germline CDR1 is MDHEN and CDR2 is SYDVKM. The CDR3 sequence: CASRALGHSNEQFF. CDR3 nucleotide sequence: TGTGCCAGCAGAGCCCTAGGACATAGCAATGAGCAGTTCTTC.

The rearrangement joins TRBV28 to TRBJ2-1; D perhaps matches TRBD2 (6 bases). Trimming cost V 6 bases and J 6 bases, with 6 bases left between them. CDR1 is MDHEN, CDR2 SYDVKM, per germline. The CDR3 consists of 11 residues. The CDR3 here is CASRGGNEQFF. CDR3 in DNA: TGTGCCAGCAGGGGGGGCAATGAGCAGTTCTTC.

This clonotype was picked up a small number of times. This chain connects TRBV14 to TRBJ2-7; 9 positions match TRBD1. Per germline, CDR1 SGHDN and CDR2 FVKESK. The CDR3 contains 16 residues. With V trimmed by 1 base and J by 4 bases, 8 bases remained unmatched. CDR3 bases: TGTGCCAGCAGCCAAGCCACGGGACAGGGAAGATACGAGCAGTACTTC. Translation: CASSQATGQGRYEQYF.

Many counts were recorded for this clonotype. This CDR3 is CASSPGRSSYNEQFF. CDR3 DNA: TGTGCCAGCAGTCCCGGACGGAGCTCCTACAATGAGCAGTTCTTC. The chain couples TRBV7-2 to TRBJ2-1; D remains unclear. Per the germline V gene, CDR1 is SGHTA and CDR2 is FQGNSA. V was cut by 6 bases and J by 0 bases, with 12 bases left in between. The CDR3 length is 15 residues.

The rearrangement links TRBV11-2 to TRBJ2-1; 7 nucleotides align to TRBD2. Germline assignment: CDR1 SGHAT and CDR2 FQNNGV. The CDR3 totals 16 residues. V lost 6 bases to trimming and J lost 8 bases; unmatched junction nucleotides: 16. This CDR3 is CASRKQAGVGYDEQFF. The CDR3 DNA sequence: TGTGCCAGCAGAAAACAGGCGGGAGTAGGATACGATGAGCAGTTCTTC.

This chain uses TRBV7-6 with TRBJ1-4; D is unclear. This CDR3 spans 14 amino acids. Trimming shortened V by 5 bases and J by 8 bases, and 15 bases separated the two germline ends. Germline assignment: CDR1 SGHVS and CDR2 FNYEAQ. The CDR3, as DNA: TGTGCCAGCAGCAGGACGGCGCCAGGCGAAAAACTGTTTTTT. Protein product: CASSRTAPGEKLFF.

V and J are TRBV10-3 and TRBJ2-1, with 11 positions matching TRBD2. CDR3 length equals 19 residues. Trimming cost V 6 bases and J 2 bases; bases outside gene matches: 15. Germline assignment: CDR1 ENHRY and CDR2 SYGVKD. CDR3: CAISPEGLAGGSTYNEQFF. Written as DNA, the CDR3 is TGTGCCATCAGCCCGGAGGGGCTAGCGGGGGGTTCAACCTACAATGAGCAGTTCTTC.

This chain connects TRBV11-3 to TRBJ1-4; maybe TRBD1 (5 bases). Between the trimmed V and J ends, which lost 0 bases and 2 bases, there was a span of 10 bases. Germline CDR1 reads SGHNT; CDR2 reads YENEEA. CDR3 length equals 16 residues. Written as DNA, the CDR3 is TGTGCCAGCAGCTTAGAACAGGTGACGACTAATGAAAAACTGTTTTTT. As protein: CASSLEQVTTNEKLFF.

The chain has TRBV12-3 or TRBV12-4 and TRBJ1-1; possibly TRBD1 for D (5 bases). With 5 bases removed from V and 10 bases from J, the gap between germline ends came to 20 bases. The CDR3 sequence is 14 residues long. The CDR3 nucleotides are TGTGCCAGCAGTCGATCCCGGAGGGGAGGGGTAGCTTTCTTT. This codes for CASSRSRRGGVAFF.

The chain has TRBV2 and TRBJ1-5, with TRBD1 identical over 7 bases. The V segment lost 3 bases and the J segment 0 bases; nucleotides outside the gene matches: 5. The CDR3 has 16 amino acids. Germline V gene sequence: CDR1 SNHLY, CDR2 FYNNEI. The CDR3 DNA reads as TGTGCCAGCAGTGAGGGACAGCCCCTTAGCAATCAGCCCCAGCATTTT. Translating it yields CASSEGQPLSNQPQHF.

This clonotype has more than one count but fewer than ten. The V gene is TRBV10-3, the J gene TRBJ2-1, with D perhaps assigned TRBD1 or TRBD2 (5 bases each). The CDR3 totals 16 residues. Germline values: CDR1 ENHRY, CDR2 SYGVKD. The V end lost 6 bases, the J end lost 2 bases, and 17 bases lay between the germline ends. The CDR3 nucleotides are TGTGCCATCAGGGGGGTGACAGATTCCCCCTACAATGAGCAGTTCTTC. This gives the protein CAIRGVTDSPYNEQFF.

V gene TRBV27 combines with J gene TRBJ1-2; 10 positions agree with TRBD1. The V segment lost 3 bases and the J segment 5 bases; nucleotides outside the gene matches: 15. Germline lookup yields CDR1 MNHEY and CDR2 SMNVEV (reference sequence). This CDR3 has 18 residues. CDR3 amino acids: CASSFTGTGAQVPYGYTF. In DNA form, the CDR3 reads TGTGCCAGCAGTTTCACTGGGACAGGGGCACAGGTCCCGTATGGCTACACCTTC.

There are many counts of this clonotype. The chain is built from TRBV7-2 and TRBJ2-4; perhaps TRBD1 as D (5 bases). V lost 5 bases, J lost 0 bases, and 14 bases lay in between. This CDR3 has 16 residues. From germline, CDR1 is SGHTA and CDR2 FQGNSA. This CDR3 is CASSPYSQGAKNIQYF. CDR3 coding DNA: TGTGCCAGCAGCCCTTACTCCCAGGGAGCCAAAAACATTCAGTACTTC. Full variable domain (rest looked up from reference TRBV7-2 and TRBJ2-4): GAGVSQSPSNKVTEKGKDVELRCDPISGHTALYWYRQSLGQGLEFLIYFQGNSAPDKSGLPSDRFSAERTGGSVSTLTIQRTQQEDSAVYLCASSPYSQGAKNIQYFGAGTRLSVL.

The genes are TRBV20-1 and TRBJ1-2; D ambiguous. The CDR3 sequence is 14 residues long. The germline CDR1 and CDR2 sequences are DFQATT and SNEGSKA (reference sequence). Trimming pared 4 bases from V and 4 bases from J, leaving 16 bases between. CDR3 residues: CSAIPRGTAYGYTF. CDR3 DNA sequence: TGCAGTGCTATTCCACGAGGCACTGCCTATGGCTACACCTTC.